This T cell receptor beta chain originates from a study of T cells in Graves' hyperthyroidism and ophthalmopathy. Whole-study results and caveats: Before onset, ophthalmopathy was predicted by the model a median about six months earlier. Using 13 V-J features, a model discriminated ophthalmopathy from stable hyperthyroidism. Among thyroid clonotypes expanded above 0.001, most also appeared in blood.

The CDR3 regions of TCR beta were amplified from RNA transcripts. The HTBI primer set drove a first-round RT-PCR of the TCR CDR3. TCRdb independently ran MiXCR on the multiplex PCR reads; one entry per CDR3 protein. The sample has 500,000 to 650,000 distinct CDR3 sequences, about 46% seen once; the top ten hold about 45%. Comments on this clonotype: Its cognate antigen is unknown.

The germline V gene encodes CDR1 DFQATT and CDR2 SNEGSKA (reference sequence). The CDR3 runs to 11 residues. This TCR was sampled from an adult woman with Graves' disease, either hyperthyroidism or ophthalmopathy (not recorded which). Input material: peripheral blood or thyroid tissue (not recorded which). The chain is built from TRBV20-1 and TRBJ1-2; 12 bases are shared with TRBD1. The CDR3 spells CRGQGAGGYTF. The CDR3 nucleotides read TGCAGGGGACAGGGGGCGGGTGGCTACACCTTC.